These 23 T cell receptor beta chains were sequenced from one sample in a study of cytomegalovirus exposure and HLA in healthy donors (TCRdb year 2017). Library construction relied on the immunoSEQ multiplex PCR assay. The multiplex PCR relied on a mix of 60 forward primers for TCR Vbeta segments and 13 reverse primers for TCR Jbeta segments. As stored in TCRdb, this immuneACCESS dataset retains in-frame rearrangements with V and J assigned. A fraction of the clones does not appear; measured against another copy, unresolved V genes explain less than half of the discrepancy, and the remainder lacks a known reason. For this sample there are about 140,000 clones; roughly 77% appear just once. Clones ranked in the top ten supply more than 3% of the sample. Sequenced: PBMCs. The receptors stem from a female donor in good health and CMV-seronegative.

The chain joins TRBV5-4 to TRBJ1-2, with TRBD1 matching 8 bases. V was clipped by 1 base and J by 5 bases; unmatched bases: 7. Germline CDR1 and CDR2: SGHNT and YYREEE (reference sequence). This CDR3 region has 15 residues. In nucleotides, the CDR3 is TGTGCCAGCAGCTTGAGCACAGGGGGTATGTATGGCTACACCTTC. Translating gives CASSLSTGGMYGYTF.

The sample holds a few counts of this clone. V and J are TRBV7-9 and TRBJ2-1; a weak D match, TRBD2 (6 bases). The CDR3 loop spans 14 amino acids. Trimming shortened V by 4 bases and J by 6 bases, and 13 bases separated the two germline ends. The germline gives CDR1 SEHNR, CDR2 FQNEAQ (reference sequence). The CDR3 region is CASSSDLATNEQFF. For the CDR3, the DNA is TGTGCCAGCAGCTCGGACCTAGCGACCAATGAGCAGTTCTTC.

This clone was counted once. The gene calls are TRBV6-5 and TRBJ2-7; 7 bases agree with TRBD1. The CDR3 loop spans 12 amino acids. After removal of 10 bases from V and 4 bases from J, the junction contained 7 bases not matched to a gene. Per germline, CDR1 MNHEY and CDR2 SVGAGI. The CDR3 DNA follows: TGTGCCACCAACCCAGGGGGATACGAGCAGTACTTC. Residues: CATNPGGYEQYF.

This clone has a handful of counts. CDR3 protein: CASKVGLYEQYF. In DNA, the CDR3 is TGTGCCAGCAAAGTGGGGCTCTACGAGCAGTACTTC. The genes are TRBV25-1 and TRBJ2-7; a possible D gene is TRBD1 (5 bases). The V end was cut by 7 bases, the J end by 3 bases, with 10 bases between. This CDR3 comprises 12 residues. Germline V gene lookup returns CDR1 MGHDK and CDR2 SYGVNS.

The rearrangement links TRBV2 to TRBJ2-7, with D perhaps matching TRBD2 (6 bases). V gave up 5 bases and J gave up 6 bases, with 23 bases separating them. The germline V gene encodes CDR1 SNHLY and CDR2 FYNNEI. The CDR3 consists of 16 residues. DNA for the CDR3: TGTGCCAGCAGTACAACTCCGGGGGTACCGTTCTCCGAGCAGTACTTC. This codes for CASSTTPGVPFSEQYF.

The chain recombines TRBV7-2 with TRBJ2-1, with D maybe TRBD2 (5 bases). CDR1 is SGHTA, CDR2 FQGNSA, per germline. The CDR3 covers 15 residues. The V end was cut by 5 bases, the J end by 8 bases, with 19 bases between. CDR3 DNA: TGTGCCAGCAGCCAGAGGTTCGGGAAACGGGATGAGCAGTTCTTC. Its protein is CASSQRFGKRDEQFF.

This clone occurred a few times. CDR3: CASSPEGTGGWGTQYF. CDR3 DNA sequence: TGTGCCAGCAGCCCCGAAGGGACAGGGGGCTGGGGGACGCAGTATTTT. The chain employs TRBV11-2 and TRBJ2-3; 12 nucleotides align to TRBD1. V shed 5 bases and J 9 bases; nucleotides not matched to a gene: 12. CDR1 is SGHAT and CDR2 is FQNNGV in the germline V gene. The CDR3 is 16 amino acids.

This clone was counted a few times. The chain has TRBV7-2 and TRBJ2-5, with D uncertain. The germline CDR1 and CDR2 sequences are SGHTA and FQGNSA. Trimming took 2 bases from V and 5 from J, leaving 6 bases between them. This CDR3 contains 12 residues. This CDR3 is CASSLLRETQYF. The CDR3 DNA sequence: TGTGCCAGCAGCTTATTACGGGAGACCCAGTACTTC.

This chain connects TRBV2 to TRBJ2-5; weak D call: TRBD1 (7 bases). The V end lost 8 bases, the J end lost 1 base, and 11 bases lay between the germline ends. The CDR3 length is 13 residues. Germline CDR1 and CDR2: SNHLY and FYNNEI. Here the CDR3 DNA reads TGTGCCAGCGGCGGGACAGTCCAAGAGACCCAGTACTTC. Protein: CASGGTVQETQYF.

The J gene is TRBJ1-6, the V gene TRBV7-9; D ambiguous. The germline V gene has CDR1 SEHNR and CDR2 FQNEAQ (reference sequence). The CDR3 extends over 15 amino acids. Trimming removed 0 bases at V and 0 bases at J, with 3 bases between. As DNA, the CDR3 is TGTGCCAGCAGCTTAGCTAGCTCCTATAATTCACCCCTCCACTTT. Encoded protein: CASSLASSYNSPLHF.

This chain uses TRBV5-1 with TRBJ1-2; a weak D match, TRBD1 (5 bases). This CDR3 spans 14 amino acids. Germline V gene data show CDR1 as SGHRS and CDR2 as YFSETQ. V was cut by 3 bases and J by 4 bases, with 13 bases left in between. The CDR3 region is CASSSQGGTYGYTF. CDR3 in DNA: TGCGCCAGCAGCTCCCAGGGAGGAACCTATGGCTACACCTTC.

Only one count was recorded for this clone. This sequence joins TRBV10-3 and TRBJ1-5; TRBD1 is a possible D gene (6 bases). V lost 6 bases to trimming and J lost 7 bases, with 19 bases between them. The CDR3 loop spans 15 amino acids. Germline values: CDR1 ENHRY, CDR2 SYGVKD. The CDR3 region has the DNA TGTGCCATCAGAGACAGCGGGGGGGCAGGGCAGCCCCAGCATTTT. Protein sequence: CAIRDSGGAGQPQHF.

J is TRBJ2-7 and V is TRBV2; D may be TRBD2 (5 bases). The germline V and J ends were trimmed by 8 bases and 6 bases, with 14 bases remaining between them. The CDR3 runs to 12 residues. The germline V gene encodes CDR1 SNHLY and CDR2 FYNNEI. For the CDR3, the DNA is TGTGCCAGCGGGAGAGAAGGAGGCGAGCAGTACTTC. Amino acids: CASGREGGEQYF.

This chain uses TRBV7-9 with TRBJ2-6, with D unresolved. The CDR3 covers 15 residues. The ends were cut back, 2 bases at V and 0 bases at J, with 5 bases in the middle. Germline assignment: CDR1 SEHNR and CDR2 FQNEAQ (reference sequence). CDR3 residues: CASSLFRSGANVLTF. Written as DNA, the CDR3 is TGTGCCAGCAGCTTATTCCGCTCTGGGGCCAACGTCCTGACTTTC.

This chain links TRBV7-2 with TRBJ1-4; TRBD1 aligns across 11 bases. This CDR3 is 16 amino acids long. The germline gives CDR1 SGHTA, CDR2 FQGNSA. Trimming removed 1 base from V and 8 bases from J; junction bases left unmatched: 6. The DNA for the CDR3 is TGTGCCAGCAGCTTAGTAGTGGGACAGGGGGAGGAAAAACTGTTTTTT. It is translated as CASSLVVGQGEEKLFF.

This clone was counted a few times. V and J are TRBV6-5 and TRBJ1-1; no definite D call. The germline V gene encodes CDR1 MNHEY and CDR2 SVGAGI. This CDR3 has 15 amino acids. The V gene lost 4 bases and the J gene lost 1 base, with 13 bases spanning the gap. The DNA of the CDR3 is TGTGCCAGCAGTTCCGATCGGTGGGCGAACACTGAAGCTTTCTTT. Its translation is CASSSDRWANTEAFF.

V usage is TRBV5-6 and J usage is TRBJ2-5, with D possibly TRBD1 on 5 matching bases. The CDR3 consists of 15 residues. Trimming stripped 4 bases from V and 4 bases from J, with 17 bases between. Germline V gene lookup returns CDR1 SGHDT and CDR2 YYEEEE. In DNA form, the CDR3 reads TGTGCCAGCAGCCCCGCCCCTGACAGCTTAGAGACCCAGTACTTC. Translation: CASSPAPDSLETQYF.

The rearrangement joins TRBV6-5 to TRBJ1-1; TRBD1 is a possible D gene (5 bases). The V end lost 4 bases, the J end lost 5 bases, and 17 bases lay between the germline ends. CDR3 size: 15 residues. CDR1 MNHEY and CDR2 SVGAGI come from the germline V gene. For the CDR3, the DNA is TGTGCCAGCAGTTGGGCCCAGGGAGGGGCAACTGAAGCTTTCTTT. Translating it yields CASSWAQGGATEAFF.

A few counts support this clone. This chain joins TRBV7-2 and TRBJ2-7; D not resolved. Germline CDR1 SGHTA, CDR2 FQGNSA. The CDR3 totals 12 residues. Trimming shortened V by 7 bases and J by 6 bases, and 13 bases separated the two germline ends. The CDR3 sequence is CASTKPPGEQYF. The CDR3 DNA sequence: TGTGCCAGCACGAAGCCCCCGGGCGAGCAGTACTTC. Based on the CDR3 plus reference TRBV7-2 and TRBJ2-7, the full variable domain is GAGVSQSPSNKVTEKGKDVELRCDPISGHTALYWYRQSLGQGLEFLIYFQGNSAPDKSGLPSDRFSAERTGGSVSTLTIQRTQQEDSAVYLCASTKPPGEQYFGPGTRLTVT.

The V gene is TRBV5-1, the J gene TRBJ2-5, with a tentative D call TRBD2 (6 bases). Germline V CDR1 and CDR2: SGHRS, YFSETQ. The CDR3 loop spans 14 amino acids. The germline V and J ends were trimmed by 4 bases and 5 bases, with 15 bases remaining between them. The CDR3 DNA reads as TGCGCCAGCAGCGGAGGGACTGCTATGGAGACCCAGTACTTC. Its protein is CASSGGTAMETQYF.

The V gene is TRBV4-1, the J gene TRBJ1-4; D might be TRBD1 (5 bases). The germline V and J ends were trimmed by 1 base and 5 bases, with 8 bases remaining between them. Germline values: CDR1 MGHRA, CDR2 YSYEKL. The CDR3 is made up of 14 amino acids. CDR3 residues: CASSQAAGNEKLFF. DNA for the CDR3: TGCGCCAGCAGCCAAGCGGCAGGGAATGAAAAACTGTTTTTT.

The rearrangement joins TRBV5-4 to TRBJ2-1; 9 nucleotides line up with TRBD2. There are 15 residues in the CDR3. Per the germline V gene, CDR1 is SGHNT and CDR2 is YYREEE (reference sequence). J was trimmed by 2 bases and V by 0 bases; bases with no gene match: 0. In DNA form, the CDR3 reads TGTGCCAGCAGCTTGGGCGGGGGGGCCTACAATGAGCAGTTCTTC. Translating gives CASSLGGGAYNEQFF.

V gene TRBV9 combines with J gene TRBJ2-7; TRBD1 might be the D (6 bases). Germline CDR1 and CDR2: SGDLS and YYNGEE. Trimming removed 3 bases from V and 6 bases from J, with 13 bases in between. The CDR3 extends over 13 amino acids. The CDR3: CASSEGDDPEQYF. The CDR3 DNA reads TGTGCCAGCAGCGAGGGGGACGATCCCGAGCAGTACTTC.